Sequencing of this T cell receptor (beta chain) was carried out in a study of metastatic and nonmetastatic thyroid tumors. Turning to the study itself: Repertoire data that came from the blood and tumor or nodule tissue of malignant and benign thyroid patients were compared. Regarding the study as a whole: Reports indicated that malignant thyroid tumors showed significantly higher TCR beta diversity than benign nodules did, in blood and tumor.

The V gene's germline CDR1 is GTSNPN and CDR2 SVGIG (reference sequence). Trimming shortened V by 4 bases and J by 5 bases, and 15 bases separated the two germline ends. The CDR3 has 13 residues. The table lists this clone with many counts. The antigen remains undetermined. TCRdb used MiXCR to call clones anew from the PCR reads. Found here are 85,000 to 95,000 clones, 15% of them singletons; the top ten hold around 3.3%. Thyroid surgery had not been preceded by any treatment in any patient. The genes are TRBV30 and TRBJ2-7; possibly TRBD1 for D (5 bases). The sample comprised blood. The sequence derives from a female donor with papillary thyroid cancer or a benign thyroid nodule (not recorded which). Some clones in this sample may be carry-over from other donors' samples. The CDR3 DNA reads TGTGCCTGGAAGGTGTTCGGCAGGGACGAGCAGTACTTC. Translating gives CAWKVFGRDEQYF. Full variable domain (rest looked up from reference TRBV30 and TRBJ2-7): SQTIHQWPATLVQPVGSPLSLECTVEGTSNPNLYWYRQAAGRGLQLLFYSVGIGQISSEVPQNLSASRPQDRQFILSSKKLLLSDSGFYLCAWKVFGRDEQYFGPGTRLTVT.